The source of this TCR beta chain is a study of memory CD4+ T cells and cytomegalovirus serostatus. Study summary: Donors were healthy Belgian adults, fewer than ten CMV seropositive and about 24 seronegative.

The sort gate was single viable CD3+CD4+CD8-CD45RO+ cells for memory CD4+ T cells. The data were produced by immunoSEQ multiplex PCR, yet TCRdb's version contains in-frame clones alone and is incomplete. The sample includes fewer than 50,000 clones, 79% of them seen just once. Germline loops: CDR1 SGHRS, CDR2 YFSETQ. Trimming cost V 4 bases and J 6 bases; bases outside gene matches: 13. The CDR3 runs 16 residues. The sequence was collected from an adult in good health and CMV-seropositive. The chain couples TRBV5-1 to TRBJ1-2; TRBD1 aligns across 9 bases. The sequenced sample consisted of memory CD4+ T cells from blood. The CDR3 reads CASSRTPQQGADGYTF. The CDR3 region has the DNA TGCGCCAGCAGCAGAACTCCCCAACAGGGGGCGGATGGCTACACCTTC.